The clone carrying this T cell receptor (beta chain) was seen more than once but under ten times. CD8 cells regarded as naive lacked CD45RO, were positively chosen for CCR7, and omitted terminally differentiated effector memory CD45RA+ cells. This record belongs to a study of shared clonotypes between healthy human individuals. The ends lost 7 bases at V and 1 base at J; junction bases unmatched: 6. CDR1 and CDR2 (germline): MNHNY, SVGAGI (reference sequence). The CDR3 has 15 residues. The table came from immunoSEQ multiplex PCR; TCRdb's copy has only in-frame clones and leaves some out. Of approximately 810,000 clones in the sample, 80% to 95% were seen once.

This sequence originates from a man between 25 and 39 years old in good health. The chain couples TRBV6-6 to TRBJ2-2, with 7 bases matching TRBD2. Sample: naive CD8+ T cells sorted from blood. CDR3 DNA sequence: TGTGCCAGCACTTTGCCTAGCGGGAACACCGGGGAGCTGTTTTTT. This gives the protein CASTLPSGNTGELFF.